Listed here are 13 T cell receptor beta chains from one sample, sequenced in a study of post-analysis software for immune sequencing data. Unique molecular identifiers featured in each of the TCR beta cDNA libraries. In TCRdb, the PCR reads were re-called with MiXCR into one record per CDR3 protein. The sample shows around 770,000 distinct CDR3 sequences, around 45% of them seen only once. For these receptors, no antigen is known. Findings and limits, study-wide: Among roughly 5 TRBV segments more frequent in patients than controls were TRBV5-6, TRBV5-1 and TRBV20-1.

The sample consisted of blood. These receptors were obtained from a girl between 5 and 17 years old with multiple sclerosis.

The chain links TRBV12-3 or TRBV12-4 to TRBJ1-1; D not resolved. V dropped 1 base and J dropped 4 bases, with 7 bases sitting between them. The length of the CDR3 is 13 residues. CDR3 coding DNA: TGTGCCAGCAGTTTAGACGGCATCACTGAAGCTTTCTTT. Protein: CASSLDGITEAFF.

The chain combines TRBV7-2 with TRBJ2-3, with D unresolved. The CDR3 length is 15 residues. The V and J ends lost 4 bases and 0 bases respectively, with 11 bases between them. Germline CDR1 is SGHTA and CDR2 is FQGNSA. CDR3 coding DNA: TGTGCCAGCAGCTATGGAGTCTCTAGCACAGATACGCAGTATTTT. It is translated as CASSYGVSSTDTQYF.

This clonotype showed up just a few times. Relative to the germline gene, one junction end is altered; a read error may explain this. The chain uses TRBV7-7 and TRBJ2-1; 9 nucleotides line up with TRBD2. This CDR3 contains 15 residues. Per the germline V gene, CDR1 is SSHAT and CDR2 is FNYEAQ (reference sequence). The CDR3 spells CASSPGLATHNEQFF. In DNA form, the CDR3 reads TGTGCTAGCAGCCCGGGACTAGCAACCCACAATGAGCAGTTCTTC.

The chain joins TRBV7-2 to TRBJ2-4, with a weak D call TRBD1 (6 bases). Judging by the DNA end, TRBJ2-5 fits better; the J call may be wrong. The CDR3 spans 15 residues. Germline V CDR1 and CDR2: SGHTA, FQGNSA. Here the CDR3 DNA reads TGTGCCAGCAGCTATCGGGACATCCTCGGGGAGACCCAGTACTTC. Its translation: CASSYRDILGETQYF.

This clonotype was recorded a few times. This chain joins TRBV29-1 and TRBJ2-3; a weak D match, TRBD2 (6 bases). V was pared by 5 bases and J by 7 bases, with 19 bases between. Germline CDR1 reads SQVTM; CDR2 reads ANQGSEA. The CDR3 spans 14 residues. The CDR3 reads CSVRGTRFPNTQYF. DNA for the CDR3: TGCAGCGTTCGTGGGACTCGCTTCCCGAATACGCAGTATTTT.

This chain connects TRBV5-1 to TRBJ2-7; 9 nucleotides agree with TRBD1. The CDR3 sequence is 15 residues long. The J segment lost 5 bases and the V segment lost 1 base, leaving 7 bases of the junction unmatched. The V gene's germline CDR1 is SGHRS and CDR2 YFSETQ. Written as DNA, the CDR3 is TGCGCCAGCAGCTTGACCGGGACAGGGTGGGACGAGCAGTACTTC. This sequence encodes CASSLTGTGWDEQYF.

This sequence joins TRBV6-5 and TRBJ1-4; 8 nucleotides line up with TRBD1. Germline values: CDR1 MNHEY, CDR2 SVGAGI. The CDR3 loop spans 15 amino acids. J was trimmed by 11 bases and V by 4 bases; bases with no gene match: 12. In DNA form, the CDR3 reads TGTGCCAGCAGTTCCAGGGGGCGCGTGTCGGACAAACTGTTTTTT. It codes for CASSSRGRVSDKLFF.

The J gene is TRBJ2-3, the V gene TRBV12-3 or TRBV12-4; D is uncertain. This CDR3 spans 16 amino acids. Trimming took off 2 bases at V and 1 base at J, with 13 bases between the two ends. The chain's CDR3 is CASSLISKWGTDTQYF. The CDR3 DNA is TGTGCCAGCAGTTTAATATCAAAATGGGGCACAGATACGCAGTATTTT.

The J gene is TRBJ1-1, the V gene TRBV6-5; 9 nucleotides match TRBD1. CDR1 is MNHEY, CDR2 SVGAGI, per germline. V lost 6 bases and J lost 4; bases outside the gene matches: 6. The CDR3 loop spans 14 amino acids. The CDR3 is CASRYGQGSTEAFF. Here the CDR3 DNA reads TGTGCCAGCAGGTACGGACAGGGGAGCACTGAAGCTTTCTTT.

The chain combines TRBV5-1 with TRBJ2-7, with a weak D call TRBD2 (6 bases). The CDR3 contains 15 residues. Germline assignment: CDR1 SGHRS and CDR2 YFSETQ. V lost 6 bases to trimming and J lost 5 bases, with 21 bases between them. The CDR3 protein is CASTTSTGGVDEQYF. The CDR3, as DNA: TGCGCCAGCACGACCTCCACCGGAGGGGTTGACGAGCAGTACTTC.

The V and J genes are TRBV20-1 and TRBJ2-5, with a weak D call TRBD1 (6 bases). The V gene lost 4 bases and the J gene lost 1 base, with 19 bases spanning the gap. Germline values: CDR1 DFQATT, CDR2 SNEGSKA (reference sequence). CDR3 length: 16 residues. The CDR3 DNA sequence: TGCAGTGCTAACAAGACCATGGGGGCAAGCCAAGAGACCCAGTACTTC. Protein: CSANKTMGASQETQYF.

This chain connects TRBV12-3 or TRBV12-4 to TRBJ2-5; perhaps D is TRBD1 or TRBD2 (6 bases each). This CDR3 is built from 15 residues. V lost 6 bases, J lost 1 base, and 15 bases lay in between. The CDR3 sequence is CASRSRTGAQETQYF. The CDR3, as DNA: TGTGCCAGCAGGAGCCGGACGGGGGCCCAAGAGACCCAGTACTTC.

CDR3 nucleotide sequence: TGTGCCAGCAAAGAGCGGGAGGGGGCCAAAAACATTCAGTACTTC. Translated, it gives CASKEREGAKNIQYF. The V gene is TRBV2, the J gene TRBJ2-4; 10 nucleotides align to TRBD2. V shed 7 bases and J 1 base; nucleotides not matched to a gene: 4. CDR3 length equals 15 residues. Germline-derived CDR1 and CDR2 are SNHLY and FYNNEI.